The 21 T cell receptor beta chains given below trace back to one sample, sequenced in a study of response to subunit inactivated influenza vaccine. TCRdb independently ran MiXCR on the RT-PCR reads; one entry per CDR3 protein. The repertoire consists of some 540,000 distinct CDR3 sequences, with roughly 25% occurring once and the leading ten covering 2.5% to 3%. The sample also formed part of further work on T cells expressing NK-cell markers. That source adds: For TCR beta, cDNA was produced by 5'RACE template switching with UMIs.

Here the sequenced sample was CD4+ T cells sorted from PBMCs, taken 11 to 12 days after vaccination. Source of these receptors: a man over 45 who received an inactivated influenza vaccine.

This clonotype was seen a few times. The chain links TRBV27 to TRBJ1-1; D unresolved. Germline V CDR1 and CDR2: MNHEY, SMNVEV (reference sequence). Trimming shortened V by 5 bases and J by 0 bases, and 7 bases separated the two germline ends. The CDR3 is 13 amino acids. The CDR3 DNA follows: TGTGCCAGCAGTGTGATTTTGAACACTGAAGCTTTCTTT. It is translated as CASSVILNTEAFF.

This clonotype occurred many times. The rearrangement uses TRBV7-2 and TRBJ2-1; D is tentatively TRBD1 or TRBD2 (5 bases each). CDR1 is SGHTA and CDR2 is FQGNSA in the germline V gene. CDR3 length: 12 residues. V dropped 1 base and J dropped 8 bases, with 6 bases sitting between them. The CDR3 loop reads CASSLGGDEQFF. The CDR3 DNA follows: TGTGCCAGCAGCTTAGGAGGGGATGAGCAGTTCTTC.

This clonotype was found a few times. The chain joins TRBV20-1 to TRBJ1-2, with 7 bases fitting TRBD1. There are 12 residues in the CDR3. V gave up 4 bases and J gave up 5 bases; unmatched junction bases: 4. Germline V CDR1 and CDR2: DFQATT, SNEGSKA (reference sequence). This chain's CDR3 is CSATQQGYGYTF. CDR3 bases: TGCAGTGCTACACAACAGGGGTATGGCTACACCTTC.

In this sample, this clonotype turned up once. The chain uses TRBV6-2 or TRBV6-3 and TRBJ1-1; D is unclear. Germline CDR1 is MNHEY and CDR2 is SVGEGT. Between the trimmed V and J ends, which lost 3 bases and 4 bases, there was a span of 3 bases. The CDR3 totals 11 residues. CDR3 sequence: CASSYITEAFF. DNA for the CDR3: TGTGCCAGCAGTTATATCACTGAAGCTTTCTTT.

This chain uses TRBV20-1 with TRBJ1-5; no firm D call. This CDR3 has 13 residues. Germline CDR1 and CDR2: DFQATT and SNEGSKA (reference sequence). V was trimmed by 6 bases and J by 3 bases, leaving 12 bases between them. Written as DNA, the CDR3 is TGCAGTGCGACCGTCAGCCACAATCAGCCCCAGCATTTT. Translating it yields CSATVSHNQPQHF.

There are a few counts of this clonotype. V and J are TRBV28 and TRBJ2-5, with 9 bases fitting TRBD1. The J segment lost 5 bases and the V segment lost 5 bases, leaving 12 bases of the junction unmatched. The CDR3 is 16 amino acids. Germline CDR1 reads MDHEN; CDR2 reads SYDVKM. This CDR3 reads CASSEDRGFLGETQYF. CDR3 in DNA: TGTGCCAGCAGTGAGGACAGGGGATTTCTCGGGGAGACCCAGTACTTC.

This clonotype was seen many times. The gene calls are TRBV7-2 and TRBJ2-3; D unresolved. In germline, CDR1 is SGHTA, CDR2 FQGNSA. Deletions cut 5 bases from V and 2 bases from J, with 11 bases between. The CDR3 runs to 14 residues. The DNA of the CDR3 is TGTGCCAGCAGCACGTCACTATTCACAGATACGCAGTATTTT. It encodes CASSTSLFTDTQYF. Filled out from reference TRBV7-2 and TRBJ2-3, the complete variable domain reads GAGVSQSPSNKVTEKGKDVELRCDPISGHTALYWYRQSLGQGLEFLIYFQGNSAPDKSGLPSDRFSAERTGGSVSTLTIQRTQQEDSAVYLCASSTSLFTDTQYFGPGTRLTVL.

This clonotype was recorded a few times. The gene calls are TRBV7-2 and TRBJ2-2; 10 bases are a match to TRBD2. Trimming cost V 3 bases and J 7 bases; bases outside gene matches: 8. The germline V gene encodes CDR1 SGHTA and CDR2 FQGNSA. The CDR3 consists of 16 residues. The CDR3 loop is CASSFPSGRWGGELFF. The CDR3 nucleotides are TGTGCCAGCAGCTTTCCTAGCGGGAGATGGGGCGGGGAGCTGTTTTTT.

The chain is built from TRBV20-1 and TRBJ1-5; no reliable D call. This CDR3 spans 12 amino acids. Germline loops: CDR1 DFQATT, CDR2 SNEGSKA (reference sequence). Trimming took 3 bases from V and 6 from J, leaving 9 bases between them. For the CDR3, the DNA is TGCAGTGCTAGTAGTGGGGTTCAGCCCCAGCATTTT. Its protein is CSASSGVQPQHF.

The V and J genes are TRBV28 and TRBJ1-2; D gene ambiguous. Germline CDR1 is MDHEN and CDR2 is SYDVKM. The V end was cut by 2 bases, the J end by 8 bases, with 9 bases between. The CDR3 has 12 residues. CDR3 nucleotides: TGTGCCAGCAGTTTAAGACTGGGGGGCTACACCTTC. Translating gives CASSLRLGGYTF.

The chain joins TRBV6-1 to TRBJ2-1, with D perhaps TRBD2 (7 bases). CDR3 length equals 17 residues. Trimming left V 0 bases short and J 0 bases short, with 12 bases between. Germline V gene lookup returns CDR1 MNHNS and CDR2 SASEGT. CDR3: CASSEAGGASSYNEQFF. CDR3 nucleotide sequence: TGTGCCAGCAGTGAAGCAGGGGGGGCAAGCTCCTACAATGAGCAGTTCTTC.

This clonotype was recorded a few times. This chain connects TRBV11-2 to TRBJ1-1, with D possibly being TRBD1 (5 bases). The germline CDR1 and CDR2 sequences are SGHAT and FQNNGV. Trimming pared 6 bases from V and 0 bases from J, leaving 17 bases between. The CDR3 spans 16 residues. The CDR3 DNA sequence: TGTGCCAGCAGTCTCCGCGGGGCCGCCATGAACACTGAAGCTTTCTTT. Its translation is CASSLRGAAMNTEAFF.

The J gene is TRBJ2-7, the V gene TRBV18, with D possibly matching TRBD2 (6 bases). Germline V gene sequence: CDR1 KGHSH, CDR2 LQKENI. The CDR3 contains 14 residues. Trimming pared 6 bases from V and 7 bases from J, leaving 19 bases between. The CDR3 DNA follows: TGTGCCAGCTCCCTTCTGGGGCGGGAATATGAGCAGTACTTC. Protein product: CASSLLGREYEQYF.

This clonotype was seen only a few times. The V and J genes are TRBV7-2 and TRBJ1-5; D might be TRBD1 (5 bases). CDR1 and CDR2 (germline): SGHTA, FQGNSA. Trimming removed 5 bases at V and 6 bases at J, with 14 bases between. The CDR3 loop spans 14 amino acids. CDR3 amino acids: CASSPPGFRQPQHF. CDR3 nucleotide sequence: TGTGCCAGCAGCCCGCCAGGGTTTCGTCAGCCCCAGCATTTT.

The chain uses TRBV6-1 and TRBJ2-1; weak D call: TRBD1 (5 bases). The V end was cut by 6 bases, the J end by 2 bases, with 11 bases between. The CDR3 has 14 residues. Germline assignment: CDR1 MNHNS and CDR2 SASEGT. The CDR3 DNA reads TGTGCCAGCAGCCGGTTAGGGGCCTACAATGAGCAGTTCTTC. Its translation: CASSRLGAYNEQFF.

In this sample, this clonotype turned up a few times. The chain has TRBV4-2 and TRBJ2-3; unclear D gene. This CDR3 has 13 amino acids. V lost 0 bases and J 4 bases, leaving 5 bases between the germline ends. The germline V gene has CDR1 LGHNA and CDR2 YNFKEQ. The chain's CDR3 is CASSQEPADTQYF. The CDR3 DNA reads TGTGCCAGCAGCCAAGAGCCCGCAGATACGCAGTATTTT.

The CDR3 reads CASSISRISYEQYF. CDR3 nucleotides: TGTGCCAGCAGCATAAGCAGGATATCCTACGAGCAGTACTTC. The chain has TRBV7-2 and TRBJ2-7; D is unresolved. CDR1 is SGHTA and CDR2 is FQGNSA in the germline V gene. The germline V and J ends were trimmed by 5 bases and 1 base, with 12 bases remaining between them. The CDR3 runs to 14 residues.

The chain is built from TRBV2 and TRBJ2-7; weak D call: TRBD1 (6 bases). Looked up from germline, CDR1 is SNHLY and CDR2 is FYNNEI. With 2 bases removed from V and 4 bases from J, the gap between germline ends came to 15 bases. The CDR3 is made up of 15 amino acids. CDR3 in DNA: TGTGCCAGCAGTGAATGGGGCAGGGGACGATACGAGCAGTACTTC. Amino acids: CASSEWGRGRYEQYF.

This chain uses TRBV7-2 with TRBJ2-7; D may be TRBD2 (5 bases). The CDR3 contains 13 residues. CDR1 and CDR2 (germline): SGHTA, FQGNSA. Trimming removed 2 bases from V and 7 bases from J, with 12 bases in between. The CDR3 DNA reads TGTGCCAGCAGCTTATCGCGCAGGAGGGAGCAGTACTTC. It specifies CASSLSRRREQYF.

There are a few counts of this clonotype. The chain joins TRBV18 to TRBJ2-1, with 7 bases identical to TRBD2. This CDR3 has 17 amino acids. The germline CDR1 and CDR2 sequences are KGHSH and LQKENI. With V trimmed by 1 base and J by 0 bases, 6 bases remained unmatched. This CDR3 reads CASSPRSSGSSYNEQFF. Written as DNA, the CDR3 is TGTGCCAGCTCACCACGGTCTAGCGGAAGCTCCTACAATGAGCAGTTCTTC.

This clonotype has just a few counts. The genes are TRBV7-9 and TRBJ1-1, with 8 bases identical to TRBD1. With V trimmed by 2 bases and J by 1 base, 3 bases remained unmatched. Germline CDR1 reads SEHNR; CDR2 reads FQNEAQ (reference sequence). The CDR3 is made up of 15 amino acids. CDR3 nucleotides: TGTGCCAGCAGCTTACTCCAGGGGGCGAACACTGAAGCTTTCTTT. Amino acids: CASSLLQGANTEAFF.